A selection of T cell receptor beta chains follows, all from one sample in a study of CD8 T cells in Susac syndrome. TCRdb re-called the immunoSEQ multiplex PCR reads with MiXCR, one entry per CDR3 protein. The data contain about 85,000 distinct CDR3 sequences, 85% to 95% of them singletons. Sequencing was done on a sample of CD8+ T cells from PBMCs. The origin of the receptors is a human donor with Susac syndrome. The CDR3 runs from the conserved cysteine through the conserved F or W. A D gene is named only where the DNA matches it firmly. Expanded clones are given a class, and other clones once, few, many or no size at all.

j_call clone_size v_call d_call cdr3_aa cdr3_nt
TRBJ2-7 once TRBV20-1 TRBD1 CSAWTQGDGYEQYF TGCAGTGCTTGGACACAGGGGGATGGCTACGAGCAGTACTTC
TRBJ2-5 once TRBV14 . CASSLPRWQGRIYQETQYF TGTGCCAGCAGCCTCCCGAGATGGCAGGGGCGGATATACCAAGAGACCCAGTACTTC
TRBJ2-1 . TRBV20-1 TRBD2 CSANPLAGGDYNEQFF TGCAGTGCTAACCCCTTAGCGGGGGGCGACTACAATGAGCAGTTCTTC
TRBJ2-1 once TRBV5-1 . CASSLVVNEQFF TGCGCCAGCAGCTTGGTAGTGAATGAGCAGTTCTTC
TRBJ1-2 . TRBV29-1 . CSVESRRGRNYGYTF TGCAGCGTTGAAAGTCGTAGGGGGAGAAACTATGGCTACACCTTC
TRBJ2-7 once TRBV4-3 . CASSPSSLSAYEQYF TGCGCCAGCAGCCCATCTTCGCTCTCGGCCTACGAGCAGTACTTC
TRBJ2-7 . TRBV7-9 . CASSSATTGGHEQYF TGTGCCAGCAGCTCAGCAACTACCGGGGGCCACGAGCAGTACTTC
TRBJ2-3 . TRBV30 TRBD2 CAWSWASGGSDTQYF TGTGCCTGGAGTTGGGCTAGCGGGGGTTCTGATACGCAGTATTTT
TRBJ2-2 . TRBV12-3/TRBV12-4 . CASSTPTGELFF TGTGCCAGCAGTACTCCCACCGGGGAGCTGTTTTTT
TRBJ2-1 . TRBV5-6 . CASSLTVSYNEQFF TGTGCCAGCAGCTTGACTGTTTCCTACAATGAGCAGTTCTTC
TRBJ1-4 . TRBV6-5 . CASSTTTREQKLFF TGTGCCAGCAGTACCACAACGAGGGAACAAAAACTGTTTTTT
TRBJ2-3 once TRBV27 TRBD2 CASSRGGLVGDTQYF TGTGCCAGCAGCCGGGGGGGTTTGGTCGGGGATACGCAGTATTTT
TRBJ2-6 once TRBV4-1 . CASSQGSEWESGANVLTF TGCGCCAGCAGCCAAGGGTCGGAGTGGGAGTCTGGGGCCAACGTCCTGACTTTC
TRBJ2-7 . TRBV9 TRBD2 CASSVGLAGHEQYF TGTGCCAGCAGCGTGGGACTAGCGGGACACGAGCAGTACTTC
TRBJ2-7 . TRBV27 TRBD1 CASSATGAEQYF TGTGCCAGCAGTGCGACAGGGGCCGAGCAGTACTTC
TRBJ2-7 . TRBV5-1 . CASTSDPPGGYEQYF TGCGCCAGCACCTCAGACCCCCCGGGTGGGTACGAGCAGTACTTC
TRBJ2-7 . TRBV19 . CASSPTVVYEQYF TGTGCCAGTAGCCCAACAGTCGTCTACGAGCAGTACTTC
TRBJ2-7 . TRBV20-1 TRBD2 CSAREGTSRYYEQYF TGCAGTGCTAGAGAAGGGACTAGCCGCTACTACGAGCAGTACTTC
TRBJ2-2 . TRBV30 . CASNRVNTGELFF TGTGCCTCCAATCGGGTAAACACCGGGGAGCTGTTTTTT